The sequence of this T cell receptor beta chain was determined in a study of shared clonotypes between healthy human individuals. Sequenced by immunoSEQ multiplex PCR; TCRdb stores in-frame clones only, minus some. Of some 550,000 clones listed, more than 95% are singletons. The source is a woman younger than 45 in good health. Sequencing was carried out using naive CD4+ T cells sorted from blood. Subset in this sample: CD45RA+ positively selected.

This chain's CDR3 is CASSSVHNEKLFF. The CDR3 nucleotides read TGTGCCAGTAGTTCGGTTCATAATGAAAAACTGTTTTTT. The chain joins TRBV19 to TRBJ1-4; D remains unclear. This CDR3 has 13 residues. V was shortened by 5 bases and J by 4 bases, with 8 bases between the two germline ends. In germline, CDR1 is LNHDA, CDR2 SQIVND (reference sequence).